This TCR beta chain was profiled in a study of T-cell memory formation after mild COVID-19. In the study overall: Clusters were largely donor specific.

TCRdb reanalysed the 5' RACE reads using MiXCR and keeps one entry per CDR3 protein. The sample gives roughly 160,000 distinct CDR3 sequences, 10% to 15% of which show up once; approximately 3.4% is in the top ten. Points on this clonotype: What it recognizes is unknown.

Trimming cost V 4 bases and J 6 bases; bases outside gene matches: 5. CDR1 is DFQATT and CDR2 is SNEGSKA in the germline V gene (reference sequence). There are 13 residues in the CDR3. Study conclusions and caveats: Researchers found some responding clones in pre-infection memory, a sign that cross-reactive memory joined.

The sequence was obtained from a man aged 18-30 years who had mild COVID-19 (a few samples of this study predate the infection). Cell type and time point are not known. Sequenced input: PBMCs or a T cell subset sorted from them (not recorded which). The chain joins TRBV20-1 to TRBJ2-7; 11 bases match TRBD2. In nucleotides, the CDR3 is TGCAGTGCTATAGCGGGGGGGCTCGTCGAGCAGTACTTC. Encoded protein: CSAIAGGLVEQYF.